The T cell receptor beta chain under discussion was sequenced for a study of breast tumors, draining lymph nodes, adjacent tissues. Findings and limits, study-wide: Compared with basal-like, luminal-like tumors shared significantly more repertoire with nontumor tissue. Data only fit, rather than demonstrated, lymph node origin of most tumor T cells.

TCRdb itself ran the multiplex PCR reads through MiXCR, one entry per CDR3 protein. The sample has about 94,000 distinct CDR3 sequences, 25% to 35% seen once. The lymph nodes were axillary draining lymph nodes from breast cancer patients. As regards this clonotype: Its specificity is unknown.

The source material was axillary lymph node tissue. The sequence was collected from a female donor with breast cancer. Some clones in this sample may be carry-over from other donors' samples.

The CDR3 DNA reads as TGTGCCAGCAGCTTAGGGGCCGGAGGGCACGAGCAGTACTTC. It yields the protein CASSLGAGGHEQYF. This sequence joins TRBV11-2 and TRBJ2-7; D might be TRBD2 (6 bases). V gave up 1 base and J gave up 5 bases, with 12 bases separating them. The CDR3 is 14 residues long. Germline V lookup: CDR1 SGHAT, CDR2 FQNNGV.